Below are 20 T cell receptor beta chains sequenced from a single sample in a study of blood T cell repertoires in COVID-19. The assay was immunoSEQ multiplex PCR, and TCRdb's table has in-frame clones only and misses some. The sample lists more than 110,000 clones, 65% to 80% occurring once. Sequenced: peripheral blood. The receptor source for this set is a man in his 60s with acute or convalescent COVID-19.

This clone has only a few counts. The J gene is TRBJ1-1, the V gene TRBV2; maybe TRBD1 (6 bases). Trimming took off 3 bases at V and 6 bases at J, with 14 bases between the two ends. Germline CDR1 and CDR2: SNHLY and FYNNEI. This CDR3 is 14 amino acids long. For the CDR3, the DNA is TGTGCCAGCAGTGACGGGGGGGCGTGGGCTGAAGCTTTCTTT. Translating it yields CASSDGGAWAEAFF.

The chain is built from TRBV28 and TRBJ1-2; no firm D call. V lost 5 bases and J lost 12, with 22 bases in between. The germline V gene encodes CDR1 MDHEN and CDR2 SYDVKM. The CDR3 contains 14 residues. The CDR3 loop reads CASSIHSRQGWDTF. The CDR3 DNA reads TGTGCCAGCAGTATCCATTCCAGACAAGGCTGGGACACCTTC.

The J gene is TRBJ2-7, the V gene TRBV9, with 8 bases aligning to TRBD2. Germline V gene lookup returns CDR1 SGDLS and CDR2 YYNGEE. The length of the CDR3 is 15 residues. The junction had 6 bases not matched to a gene; V was cut back by 4 bases and J by 0 bases. CDR3 sequence (DNA): TGTGCCAGCAGCATCGGGAGCGGGGGCTCCTACGAGCAGTACTTC. It specifies CASSIGSGGSYEQYF.

The rearrangement uses TRBV6-2 or TRBV6-3 and TRBJ2-7, with 9 bases that match TRBD2. V lost 2 bases, J lost 6 bases, and 5 bases stayed unmatched. The CDR3 totals 14 residues. Germline assignment: CDR1 MNHEY and CDR2 SVGEGT. The CDR3 coding sequence is TGTGCCAGCAGTTACACCAGCGGGAGGAGCGAGCAGTACTTC. Translated: CASSYTSGRSEQYF.

The rearrangement joins TRBV28 to TRBJ1-2, with TRBD1 matching over 7 bases. The CDR3 runs to 14 residues. The V and J ends lost 11 bases and 3 bases, in that order; junction bases with no gene match: 12. Germline CDR1 reads MDHEN; CDR2 reads SYDVKM. CDR3 residues: CAGSRQGGYYGYTF. The CDR3 nucleotides are TGTGCCGGGTCTCGACAGGGTGGTTACTATGGCTACACCTTC.

This chain links TRBV7-8 with TRBJ1-4, with unresolved D. Trimming pared 5 bases from V and 7 bases from J, leaving 11 bases between. This CDR3 region has 13 residues. Per the germline V gene, CDR1 is SGHVS and CDR2 is FQNEAQ. CDR3 coding DNA: TGTGCCAGCAGCCCAGGACTCGTTGAAAAACTGTTTTTT. It encodes CASSPGLVEKLFF.

J is TRBJ1-2 and V is TRBV5-1; D unresolved. V was trimmed by 1 base and J by 4 bases, leaving 5 bases between them. The CDR3 is made up of 12 amino acids. Germline values: CDR1 SGHRS, CDR2 YFSETQ. CDR3 in amino acids: CASSLSGYGYTF. CDR3 nucleotides: TGCGCCAGCAGCTTGTCCGGCTATGGCTACACCTTC.

The chain couples TRBV15 to TRBJ1-2; D remains ambiguous. Germline CDR1 LNHNV, CDR2 YYDKDF (reference sequence). The ends were cut back, 0 bases at V and 8 bases at J, with 22 bases in the middle. This CDR3 is built from 17 residues. As DNA, the CDR3 is TGTGCCACCAGCAGAGATCTGGCAGGAGGACGGGGAGAAGGCTACACCTTC. Amino acids: CATSRDLAGGRGEGYTF.

The chain joins TRBV7-8 to TRBJ1-6; TRBD1 matches 10 bases. The CDR3 runs 15 residues. The V segment lost 7 bases and the J segment 7 bases; nucleotides outside the gene matches: 7. Looked up from germline, CDR1 is SGHVS and CDR2 is FQNEAQ. CDR3 in DNA: TGTGCCAGCACCCTACAGGGACAGGGGAATTCACCCCTCCACTTT. Its protein product is CASTLQGQGNSPLHF.

The genes are TRBV19 and TRBJ1-2; 8 nucleotides agree with TRBD1. Germline CDR1 is LNHDA and CDR2 is SQIVND (reference sequence). The CDR3 is made up of 13 amino acids. V lost 5 bases and J lost 3; bases outside the gene matches: 2. The CDR3 loop reads CASSLTGDYGYTF. The CDR3 nucleotides read TGTGCCAGTAGTCTGACAGGGGACTATGGCTACACCTTC. Supplemented by reference TRBV19 and TRBJ1-2, the full variable domain reads DGGITQSPKYLFRKEGQNVTLSCEQNLNHDAMYWYRQDPGQGLRLIYYSQIVNDFQKGDIAEGYSVSREKKESFPLTVTSAQKNPTAFYLCASSLTGDYGYTFGSGTRLTVV.

This clone was counted a few times. J is TRBJ2-1 and V is TRBV4-3, with a tentative D call TRBD2 (6 bases). V was shortened by 3 bases and J by 7 bases, with 22 bases between the two germline ends. In germline, CDR1 is LGHNA, CDR2 YSLEER. There are 17 residues in the CDR3. The CDR3 sequence: CASSHLLSGGPVNEQFF. The CDR3 region has the DNA TGCGCCAGCAGCCATCTCCTCTCAGGAGGGCCGGTAAATGAGCAGTTCTTC.

The rearrangement links TRBV7-6 to TRBJ2-7, with a weak D call TRBD1 (6 bases). The CDR3 is 14 amino acids. Per germline, CDR1 SGHVS and CDR2 FNYEAQ. The germline V and J ends were trimmed by 5 bases and 5 bases, with 16 bases remaining between them. The CDR3 loop reads CASSLEGEWDEQYF. The CDR3 DNA is TGTGCCAGCAGCCTAGAGGGGGAGTGGGACGAGCAGTACTTC.

This clone was counted only a few times. The chain recombines TRBV7-9 with TRBJ1-4; 9 bases line up with TRBD1. This CDR3 is 14 amino acids long. V gave up 4 bases and J gave up 5 bases; unmatched junction bases: 2. CDR1 SEHNR and CDR2 FQNEAQ come from the germline V gene (reference sequence). Here the CDR3 DNA reads TGTGCCAGCAGCTCCGGGACAGGGAATGAAAAACTGTTTTTT. Residues: CASSSGTGNEKLFF.

Of note for this clone: This may come from a read error, since a much larger clone is one base off. The sample holds other DNA sequences that translate to the same CDR3. The CDR3: CASGQGFNYGYTF. In nucleotides, the CDR3 is TGTGCCAGCGGACAGGGATTTAACTATGGCTACACCTTT. The chain couples TRBV9 to TRBJ1-2, with 8 bases lining up with TRBD1. Germline V CDR1 and CDR2: SGDLS, YYNGEE. This CDR3 is 13 amino acids long. The entire variable domain, with the rest obtained from reference TRBV9 and TRBJ1-2, is as follows: DSGVTQTPKHLITATGQRVTLRCSPRSGDLSVYWYQQSLDQGLQFLIQYYNGEERAKGNILERFSAQQFPDLHSELNLSSLELGDSALYFCASGQGFNYGYTFGSGTRLTVV.

In nucleotides, the CDR3 is TGCGCCAGCAGCCCCCATTGGAGGGGGGGCAACCAGGATGGCTACACCTTC. Amino acid sequence: CASSPHWRGGNQDGYTF. This rearrangement joins TRBV4-3 to TRBJ1-2; D may be TRBD1 (6 bases). Germline CDR1 is LGHNA and CDR2 is YSLEER. This CDR3 has 17 amino acids. Trimming removed 4 bases at V and 6 bases at J, with 24 bases between.

CDR3 protein: CASSRTGDYGYTF. CDR3 nucleotide sequence: TGTGCCAGCAGCCGCACAGGGGACTATGGCTACACCTTC. The chain recombines TRBV6-6 with TRBJ1-2; 7 positions match TRBD1. Trimming removed 6 bases from V and 3 bases from J; junction bases left unmatched: 4. The germline V gene encodes CDR1 MNHNY and CDR2 SVGAGI (reference sequence). This CDR3 contains 13 residues.

The rearrangement joins TRBV28 to TRBJ2-7; 13 bases are shared with TRBD2. CDR1 is MDHEN, CDR2 SYDVKM, per germline. Unmatched junction bases numbered 6, after V lost 6 bases and J lost 1 base. CDR3 size: 16 residues. As DNA, the CDR3 is TGTGCCAGCAGCCCCGGGGGACTAGCGGGGTCCTACGAGCAGTACTTC. Translation: CASSPGGLAGSYEQYF. Full variable domain (outside the CDR3, taken from reference TRBV28 and TRBJ2-7): DVKVTQSSRYLVKRTGEKVFLECVQDMDHENMFWYRQDPGLGLRLIYFSYDVKMKEKGDIPEGYSVSREKKERFSLILESASTNQTSMYLCASSPGGLAGSYEQYFGPGTRLTVT.

The CDR3 region has the DNA TGTGCCAGCAGCCAAGGGACTAGCCCCGGTGAGCAGTTCTTC. Protein: CASSQGTSPGEQFF. The J gene is TRBJ2-1, the V gene TRBV3-1 (or the pseudogene TRBV3-2); the match to TRBD2 covers 8 bases. The CDR3 length is 14 residues. Per the germline V gene, CDR1 is LGHDT and CDR2 is YNNKEL (reference sequence). The ends lost 1 base at V and 9 bases at J; junction bases unmatched: 5.

This clone has a handful of counts. The V call is TRBV10-2, the J call TRBJ1-5, with a weak D call TRBD1 (5 bases). V gave up 8 bases and J gave up 6 bases, with 14 bases separating them. Germline CDR1 WSHSY, CDR2 SAAADI. The CDR3 spans 13 residues. The CDR3 protein is CASSGAGRQPQHF. The CDR3 bases are TGCGCCAGCTCGGGCGCAGGGCGTCAGCCCCAGCATTTT.

The V and J genes are TRBV7-2 and TRBJ2-3; TRBD2 matches 10 bases. Germline assignment: CDR1 SGHTA and CDR2 FQGNSA. The CDR3 sequence is 17 residues long. V was clipped by 5 bases and J by 3 bases; unmatched bases: 11. CDR3 DNA: TGTGCCAGCAGCAGAGACGTCTCTAGCGGGAGAACAGATACGCAGTATTTT. It codes for CASSRDVSSGRTDTQYF.